This T cell receptor beta chain originates from a study of cytotoxic CD8 clonotypes in ibrutinib-treated CLL. Study-wide context: Timing of response sample collection was a median roughly twelve months after treatment start, with a range of 6 to 36.

V lost 1 base and J lost 2, with 6 bases in between. The CDR3 covers 14 residues. Germline lookup yields CDR1 SNHLY and CDR2 FYNNEI. About this clone itself: Its target is not known.

General observations from the study: A difference in sampling times existed between sustained-remission and progressing patients. Ibrutinib response saw clonality rise, and progression saw it return toward baseline.

Using immunoSEQ multiplex PCR, the repertoire was profiled, and TCRdb retains in-frame clones only, with some absent. Found here are around 200,000 clones, 60% to 80% of them singletons; the top ten hold over 5.5%. The TCR beta libraries used about 2.2 micrograms of genomic DNA that came from cryopreserved PBMCs. This chain connects TRBV2 to TRBJ1-5; possible D gene TRBD1, 5 bases. The input for sequencing was PBMCs, taken after 12 months of ibrutinib treatment. The receptor was isolated from a human donor with chronic lymphocytic leukemia. The CDR3 loop is CASSEVRGNQPQHF. The CDR3 DNA reads TGTGCCAGCAGTGAAGTCAGGGGCAATCAGCCCCAGCATTTT.